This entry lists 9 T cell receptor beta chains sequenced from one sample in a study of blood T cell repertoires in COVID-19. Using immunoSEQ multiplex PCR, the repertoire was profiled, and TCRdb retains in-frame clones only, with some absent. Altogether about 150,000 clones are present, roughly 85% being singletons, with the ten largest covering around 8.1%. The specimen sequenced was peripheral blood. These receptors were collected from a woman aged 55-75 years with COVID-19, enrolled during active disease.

The CDR3 DNA reads TGTGCCAGTAGTAAAGGACAGGGCGCCATACGCTACACCTTC. Translating gives CASSKGQGAIRYTF. The J gene is TRBJ1-2, the V gene TRBV19, with 8 bases fitting TRBD1. The germline gives CDR1 LNHDA, CDR2 SQIVND (reference sequence). CDR3 length equals 14 residues. The V gene end was trimmed by 4 bases and the J gene end by 9 bases; junction bases not matched to a gene: 10. Together with reference TRBV19 and TRBJ1-2, the CDR3 gives the full variable domain: DGGITQSPKYLFRKEGQNVTLSCEQNLNHDAMYWYRQDPGQGLRLIYYSQIVNDFQKGDIAEGYSVSREKKESFPLTVTSAQKNPTAFYLCASSKGQGAIRYTFGSGTRLTVV.

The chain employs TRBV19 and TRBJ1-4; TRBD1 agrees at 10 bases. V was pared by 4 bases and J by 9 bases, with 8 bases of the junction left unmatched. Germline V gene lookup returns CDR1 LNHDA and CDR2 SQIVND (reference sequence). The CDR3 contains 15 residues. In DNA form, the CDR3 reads TGTGCCAGTAGTAGAGGGACAGGGGATCGCAAAAAACTGTTTTTT. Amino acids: CASSRGTGDRKKLFF. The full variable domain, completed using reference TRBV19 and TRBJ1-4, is DGGITQSPKYLFRKEGQNVTLSCEQNLNHDAMYWYRQDPGQGLRLIYYSQIVNDFQKGDIAEGYSVSREKKESFPLTVTSAQKNPTAFYLCASSRGTGDRKKLFFGSGTQLSVL.

Here the CDR3 reads CASSEDLQTGKAFF. The CDR3 DNA is TGTGCCAGCAGTGAAGACCTACAGACAGGGAAAGCTTTCTTT. The V and J genes are TRBV6-1 and TRBJ1-1; TRBD1 matches at 7 bases. V shed 1 base and J 9 bases; nucleotides not matched to a gene: 8. This CDR3 spans 14 amino acids. Germline CDR1 reads MNHNS; CDR2 reads SASEGT.

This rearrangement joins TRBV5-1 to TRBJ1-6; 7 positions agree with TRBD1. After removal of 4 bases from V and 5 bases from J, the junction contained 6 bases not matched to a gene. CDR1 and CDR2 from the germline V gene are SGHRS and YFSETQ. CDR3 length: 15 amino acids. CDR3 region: CASSLTGTDNSPLHF. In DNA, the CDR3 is TGCGCCAGCAGCCTGACCGGGACAGATAATTCACCCCTCCACTTT.

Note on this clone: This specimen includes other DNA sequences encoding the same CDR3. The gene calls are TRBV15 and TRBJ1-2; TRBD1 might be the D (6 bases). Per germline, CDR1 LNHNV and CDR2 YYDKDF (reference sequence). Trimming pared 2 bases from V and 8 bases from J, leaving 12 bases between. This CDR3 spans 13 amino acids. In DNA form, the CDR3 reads TGTGCCACCAGCAGACCCGGACAGAGGGGCTACACCTTC. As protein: CATSRPGQRGYTF.

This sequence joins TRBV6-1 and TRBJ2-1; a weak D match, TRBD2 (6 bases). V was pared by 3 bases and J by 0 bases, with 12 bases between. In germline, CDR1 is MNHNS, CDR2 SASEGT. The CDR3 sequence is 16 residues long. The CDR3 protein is CASSESGLGSYNEQFF. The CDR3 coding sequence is TGTGCCAGCAGTGAGAGCGGGCTCGGCTCCTACAATGAGCAGTTCTTC.

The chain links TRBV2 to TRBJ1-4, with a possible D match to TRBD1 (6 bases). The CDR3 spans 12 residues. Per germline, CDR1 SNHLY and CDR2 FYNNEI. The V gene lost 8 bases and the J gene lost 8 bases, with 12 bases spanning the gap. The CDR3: CASDQGTEKLFF. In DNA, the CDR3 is TGTGCCAGCGATCAGGGGACCGAAAAACTGTTTTTT.

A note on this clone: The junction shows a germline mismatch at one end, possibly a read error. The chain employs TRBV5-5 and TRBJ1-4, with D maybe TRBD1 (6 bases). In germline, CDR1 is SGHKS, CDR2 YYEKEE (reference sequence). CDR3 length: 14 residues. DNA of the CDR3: TGTGCCAGCAGGTTGGGGGCGCGAGATGAAAAACTGTTTTTT. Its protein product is CASRLGARDEKLFF.

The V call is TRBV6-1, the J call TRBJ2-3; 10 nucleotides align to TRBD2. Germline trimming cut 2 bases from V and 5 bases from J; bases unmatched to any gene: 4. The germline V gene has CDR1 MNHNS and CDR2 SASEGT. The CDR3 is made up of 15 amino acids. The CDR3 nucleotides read TGTGCCAGCAGTGAAAGCGGGGGGGCCGGAGATACGCAGTATTTT. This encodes CASSESGGAGDTQYF.